These 11 T cell receptor beta chains were all obtained from the same sample, sequenced in a study of T cell changes during pregnancy in multiple sclerosis. TCRdb's copy holds only in-frame clones and misses some; the assay was immunoSEQ multiplex PCR. The table has some 99,000 clones, 92% seen once. The material was peripheral blood, obtained after pregnancy. The receptors come from a female donor in good health, enrolled as a control in a pregnancy study.

The chain has TRBV12-5 and TRBJ1-1; D not certain. Germline V lookup: CDR1 LGHNT, CDR2 FRNRAP. V was pared by 5 bases and J by 11 bases, with 15 bases between. The CDR3 runs 12 residues. CDR3 in amino acids: CASGPRVGRAFF. As DNA, the CDR3 is TGTGCTAGTGGTCCGAGGGTGGGTAGGGCTTTCTTT. The complete variable domain, with remaining parts taken from reference TRBV12-5 and TRBJ1-1, reads DARVTQTPRHKVTEMGQEVTMRCQPILGHNTVFWYRQTMMQGLELLAYFRNRAPLDDSGMPKDRFSAEMPDATLATLKIQPSEPRDSAVYFCASGPRVGRAFFGQGTRLTVV.

J is TRBJ2-7 and V is TRBV6-5; TRBD2 might be the D (6 bases). V was trimmed by 2 bases and J by 1 base, leaving 12 bases between them. The CDR3 sequence is 15 residues long. CDR1 is MNHEY, CDR2 SVGAGI, per germline. The DNA for the CDR3 is TGTGCCAGCAGTTACAGAGATGGACTATCCTACGAGCAGTACTTC. Amino acid sequence: CASSYRDGLSYEQYF.

V is TRBV19 and J is TRBJ2-1, with D possibly being TRBD2 (6 bases). From germline, CDR1 is LNHDA and CDR2 SQIVND (reference sequence). The CDR3 has 12 residues. Trimming left V 7 bases short and J 8 bases short, with 12 bases between. The CDR3 sequence is CASINPSDEQFF. DNA of the CDR3: TGTGCCAGTATCAATCCTAGCGATGAGCAGTTCTTC.

The DNA for the CDR3 is TGTGCCAGCAGCTACCGCGACGGACAGGGTCGGGATACGCAGTATTTT. It yields the protein CASSYRDGQGRDTQYF. The chain uses TRBV6-5 and TRBJ2-3, with 8 bases identical to TRBD1. This CDR3 is built from 16 residues. The V gene's germline CDR1 is MNHEY and CDR2 SVGAGI. The V gene end was trimmed by 6 bases and the J gene end by 6 bases; junction bases not matched to a gene: 14.

The chain combines TRBV13 with TRBJ1-3; 8 nucleotides line up with TRBD1. This CDR3 is built from 16 residues. The junction had 2 bases not matched to a gene; V was cut back by 1 base and J by 0 bases. Looked up from germline, CDR1 is PRHDT and CDR2 is FYEKMQ (reference sequence). The CDR3: CASSLEGQVSGNTIYF. Here the CDR3 DNA reads TGTGCCAGCAGCTTAGAGGGACAGGTCTCTGGAAACACCATATATTTT.

The chain joins TRBV7-3 to TRBJ1-1; a possible D gene is TRBD1 (5 bases). V was cut by 2 bases and J by 4 bases, with 11 bases left in between. The germline V gene encodes CDR1 SGHTA and CDR2 FQGTGA. The CDR3 sequence is 14 residues long. The CDR3 nucleotides read TGTGCCAGCAGCTTAGGTCGGGGGAGCACTGAAGCTTTCTTT. It translates to CASSLGRGSTEAFF.

This chain links TRBV4-1 with TRBJ2-3, with a possible D match to TRBD2 (6 bases). Germline V gene sequence: CDR1 MGHRA, CDR2 YSYEKL. The CDR3 has 21 residues. Trimming removed 0 bases from V and 4 bases from J, with 29 bases in between. CDR3 sequence reads: CASSQDSFAGLHQEKADTQYF. DNA of the CDR3: TGCGCCAGCAGCCAAGATTCTTTTGCGGGGCTACACCAAGAGAAAGCAGATACGCAGTATTTT.

The V gene is TRBV5-8, the J gene TRBJ1-2; the match to TRBD1 covers 8 bases. CDR1 and CDR2 (germline): SGHTS, YDEGEE. The CDR3 is 13 residues long. The J segment lost 7 bases and the V segment lost 0 bases, leaving 2 bases of the junction unmatched. The CDR3 nucleotides read TGTGCCAGCAGCTTGGGGACAGGGTTTGGCTACACCTTC. As protein: CASSLGTGFGYTF.

This clone is a singleton in its sample. This rearrangement joins TRBV5-4 to TRBJ1-2, with D perhaps TRBD1 (6 bases). Trimming took 3 bases from V and 7 from J, leaving 10 bases between them. The CDR3 has 12 amino acids. Germline CDR1 reads SGHNT; CDR2 reads YYREEE (reference sequence). CDR3 sequence reads: CASSWGGAGYTF. The CDR3 DNA reads TGTGCCAGCAGCTGGGGGGGCGCTGGCTACACCTTC.

The chain joins TRBV7-6 to TRBJ2-7, with D maybe TRBD2 (6 bases). Germline-derived CDR1 and CDR2 are SGHVS and FNYEAQ. Trimming cost V 2 bases and J 12 bases, with 20 bases left between them. The CDR3 consists of 14 residues. For the CDR3, the DNA is TGTGCCAGCAGCTTAAGCTTAGCGGACACCCAAAGGTACTTC. This sequence encodes CASSLSLADTQRYF.

The genes are TRBV6-5 and TRBJ2-5, with 12 bases identical to TRBD1. V gave up 4 bases and J gave up 5 bases; unmatched junction bases: 5. Germline lookup yields CDR1 MNHEY and CDR2 SVGAGI. This CDR3 contains 15 residues. The DNA for the CDR3 is TGTGCCAGCAGTTCGGGGACAGGGGGCAGGGAGACCCAGTACTTC. Encoded protein: CASSSGTGGRETQYF.